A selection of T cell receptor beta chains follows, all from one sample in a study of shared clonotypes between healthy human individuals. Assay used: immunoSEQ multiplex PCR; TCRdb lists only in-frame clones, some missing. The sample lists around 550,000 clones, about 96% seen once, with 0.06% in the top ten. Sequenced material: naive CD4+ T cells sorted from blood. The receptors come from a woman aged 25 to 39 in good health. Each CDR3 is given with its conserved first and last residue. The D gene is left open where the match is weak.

cdr3_aa: CATSIPRLAGVETQYF
j_call: TRBJ2-5
v_call: TRBV15
d_call: TRBD2

cdr3_aa: CASSLWTLGQTFRNQPQHF
j_call: TRBJ1-5
v_call: TRBV28
d_call: TRBD1

cdr3_aa: CASSKGTGVSHNQPQHF
j_call: TRBJ1-5
v_call: TRBV21-1
d_call: .

cdr3_aa: CASSPGQPYEQYF
j_call: TRBJ2-7
v_call: TRBV18
d_call: TRBD1

cdr3_aa: CSVEWGLGDTQYF
j_call: TRBJ2-3
v_call: TRBV29-1
d_call: .

cdr3_aa: CASALGQANTEAFF
j_call: TRBJ1-1
v_call: TRBV28
d_call: .

cdr3_aa: CASSILTGRSNEQFF
j_call: TRBJ2-1
v_call: TRBV19
d_call: .

cdr3_aa: CASSTKAGDGAGNTIYF
j_call: TRBJ1-3
v_call: TRBV9
d_call: .

cdr3_aa: CASSIGGRPRQTQYF
j_call: TRBJ2-5
v_call: TRBV6-5
d_call: .

cdr3_aa: CASSLDRVNTEAFF
j_call: TRBJ1-1
v_call: TRBV11-2
d_call: .

cdr3_aa: CASGDGAYEQYF
j_call: TRBJ2-7
v_call: TRBV10-1
d_call: .

cdr3_aa: CASSLIPTGRDYGYTF
j_call: TRBJ1-2
v_call: TRBV4-1
d_call: TRBD1

cdr3_aa: CASSIAGLVQDEQFF
j_call: TRBJ2-1
v_call: TRBV19
d_call: .

cdr3_aa: CASSPSLLDRAYEQYF
j_call: TRBJ2-7
v_call: TRBV27
d_call: TRBD1

cdr3_aa: CASSKGLAGGLDTQYF
j_call: TRBJ2-3
v_call: TRBV7-2
d_call: TRBD2

cdr3_aa: CASRGARDNYEQYF
j_call: TRBJ2-7
v_call: TRBV28
d_call: .

cdr3_aa: CASSVDRNYGYTF
j_call: TRBJ1-2
v_call: TRBV9
d_call: .

cdr3_aa: CASSMMAANEKLFF
j_call: TRBJ1-4
v_call: TRBV19
d_call: .

cdr3_aa: CASSLVRAGELFF
j_call: TRBJ2-2
v_call: TRBV5-1
d_call: .

cdr3_aa: CASSLSLAREQYF
j_call: TRBJ2-7
v_call: TRBV7-8
d_call: .

cdr3_aa: CASSSPVTGDGYTF
j_call: TRBJ1-2
v_call: TRBV28
d_call: TRBD1

cdr3_aa: CASRTRQGEAFF
j_call: TRBJ1-1
v_call: TRBV6-5
d_call: TRBD1

cdr3_aa: CASRTGPYNEQFF
j_call: TRBJ2-1
v_call: TRBV28
d_call: .

cdr3_aa: CASSLWTSGRYEQYF
j_call: TRBJ2-7
v_call: TRBV27
d_call: TRBD2

cdr3_aa: CATSGGVYQPQHF
j_call: TRBJ1-5
v_call: TRBV15
d_call: .

cdr3_aa: CASSYWSQGGANVLTF
j_call: TRBJ2-6
v_call: TRBV6-6
d_call: .

cdr3_aa: CSVERRLATNEQFF
j_call: TRBJ2-1
v_call: TRBV29-1
d_call: TRBD2

cdr3_aa: CASTLQGRTDTQYF
j_call: TRBJ2-3
v_call: TRBV5-6
d_call: .

cdr3_aa: CASSQDRRGWSSPLHF
j_call: TRBJ1-6
v_call: TRBV4-2
d_call: .

cdr3_aa: CSVEERSGSEQYF
j_call: TRBJ2-7
v_call: TRBV29-1
d_call: .

cdr3_aa: CASSFGRDNEKLFF
j_call: TRBJ1-4
v_call: TRBV5-4
d_call: .

cdr3_aa: CATSGAGVAGYNEQFF
j_call: TRBJ2-1
v_call: TRBV15
d_call: TRBD2

cdr3_aa: CASSQLTSGGETQYF
j_call: TRBJ2-5
v_call: TRBV4-1
d_call: TRBD2

cdr3_aa: CASSPDSQGSPYEQYF
j_call: .
v_call: TRBV23-1
d_call: .

cdr3_aa: CASKTGQGFEKLFF
j_call: TRBJ1-4
v_call: TRBV19
d_call: TRBD1

cdr3_aa: CSVVGSGADTQYF
j_call: TRBJ2-3
v_call: TRBV29-1
d_call: .